The 18 T cell receptor beta chains below were found in one sample sequenced in a study of cytomegalovirus exposure and HLA in healthy donors. 60 Vbeta and 13 Jbeta primers were used in PCR. Method: immunoSEQ multiplex PCR; TCRdb's copy keeps in-frame clones and lacks some. The sample includes 100,000 to 150,000 clones, 80% of them seen just once. Sequencing used PBMCs. These receptors originate from a man aged 35 to 55 in good health and CMV-seronegative.

V is TRBV5-1 and J is TRBJ2-7; D unresolved. Germline values: CDR1 SGHRS, CDR2 YFSETQ. Trimming removed 1 base at V and 0 bases at J, with 5 bases between. The CDR3 length is 13 residues. The chain's CDR3 is CASSLYSSYEQYF. The DNA for the CDR3 is TGCGCCAGCAGCTTGTACAGCTCCTACGAGCAGTACTTC.

This chain joins TRBV5-1 and TRBJ1-1; no clear D gene. Deletions cut 3 bases from V and 4 bases from J, with 16 bases between. This CDR3 region has 15 residues. Germline V CDR1 and CDR2: SGHRS, YFSETQ. The CDR3 nucleotides are TGCGCCAGCAGCTGGGGTCCCGGGGTTGGCACTGAAGCTTTCTTT. Translated: CASSWGPGVGTEAFF.

This clone is a singleton in its sample. V and J are TRBV27 and TRBJ1-5; 7 bases agree with TRBD1. In germline, CDR1 is MNHEY, CDR2 SMNVEV (reference sequence). The trim removed 4 bases at V and 2 bases at J, leaving 11 bases unmatched. The CDR3 spans 17 residues. The CDR3 DNA sequence: TGTGCCAGCAGTTCGCAGACAGGGAGGTACGGCAATCAGCCCCAGCATTTT. Amino acids: CASSSQTGRYGNQPQHF.

CDR3 loop: CASSSSTGNQPQHF. The CDR3 DNA reads TGTGCCAGCAGTTCATCGACAGGGAATCAGCCCCAGCATTTT. The chain combines TRBV6-1 with TRBJ1-5; 7 bases line up with TRBD1. V shed 5 bases, J shed 4 bases, and the junction held 5 bases outside the gene matches. Germline assignment: CDR1 MNHNS and CDR2 SASEGT. This CDR3 comprises 14 residues.

The rearrangement uses TRBV30 and TRBJ2-3; unclear D gene. The CDR3 is made up of 14 amino acids. CDR1 GTSNPN and CDR2 SVGIG come from the germline V gene (reference sequence). Trimming took 0 bases from V and 6 from J, leaving 13 bases between them. CDR3 DNA: TGTGCCTGGAGTGTACTGGTGCGAGGTGATACGCAGTATTTT. This sequence encodes CAWSVLVRGDTQYF. Drawing the rest from reference TRBV30 and TRBJ2-3, the complete variable domain is SQTIHQWPATLVQPVGSPLSLECTVEGTSNPNLYWYRQAAGRGLQLLFYSVGIGQISSEVPQNLSASRPQDRQFILSSKKLLLSDSGFYLCAWSVLVRGDTQYFGPGTRLTVL.

This rearrangement joins TRBV7-2 to TRBJ1-1, with TRBD1 matching 7 bases. The length of the CDR3 is 15 residues. Per germline, CDR1 SGHTA and CDR2 FQGNSA. The V and J ends lost 3 bases and 4 bases, in that order; junction bases with no gene match: 8. CDR3 amino acids: CASSLERQGSTEAFF. The CDR3 coding sequence is TGTGCCAGCAGCTTGGAACGACAGGGTAGCACTGAAGCTTTCTTT.

The chain combines TRBV5-6 with TRBJ2-1, with a weak D call TRBD2 (6 bases). Trimming shortened V by 4 bases and J by 8 bases, and 16 bases separated the two germline ends. There are 14 residues in the CDR3. Germline V gene lookup returns CDR1 SGHDT and CDR2 YYEEEE. The CDR3 loop is CASSLSAGSDEQFF. In DNA form, the CDR3 reads TGTGCCAGCAGCCTAAGTGCGGGGTCCGATGAGCAGTTCTTC.

The chain employs TRBV7-8 and TRBJ2-1, with 10 bases that match TRBD1. The CDR3 extends over 15 amino acids. V dropped 2 bases and J dropped 3; count of bases not matched to a gene: 1. Germline V gene data show CDR1 as SGHVS and CDR2 as FQNEAQ. DNA for the CDR3: TGTGCCAGCAGCTTAAGGGACAGGGGCTACAATGAGCAGTTCTTC. Residues: CASSLRDRGYNEQFF.

V and J are TRBV28 and TRBJ2-3, with 8 bases that match TRBD1. After removal of 6 bases from V and 2 bases from J, the junction contained 16 bases not matched to a gene. Germline CDR1 and CDR2: MDHEN and SYDVKM. The CDR3 runs 18 residues. CDR3 nucleotides: TGTGCCAGCAGCGTCGTTGCTGGGACAGGTCGGGACACAGATACGCAGTATTTT. It encodes CASSVVAGTGRDTDTQYF.

The chain has TRBV29-1 and TRBJ1-1, with D possibly being TRBD1 (5 bases). V was clipped by 7 bases and J by 0 bases, with 9 bases between them. Germline-derived CDR1 and CDR2 are SQVTM and ANQGSEA. The CDR3 is 12 amino acids. The CDR3 bases are TGCAGCGCCGGGGGGATGAACACTGAAGCTTTCTTT. Encoded protein: CSAGGMNTEAFF.

This sequence joins TRBV27 and TRBJ2-1; 7 bases agree with TRBD1. The V and J ends lost 3 bases and 1 base, in that order; junction bases with no gene match: 6. The CDR3 spans 16 residues. Germline loops: CDR1 MNHEY, CDR2 SMNVEV (reference sequence). In DNA, the CDR3 is TGTGCCAGCAGTTTGCAGGGGGTAGGGTCCTACAATGAGCAGTTCTTC. Translating gives CASSLQGVGSYNEQFF.

The chain recombines TRBV30 with TRBJ2-1, with D possibly TRBD2 on 6 matching bases. Between the trimmed V and J ends, which lost 2 bases and 4 bases, there was a span of 6 bases. CDR3 size: 12 residues. Looked up from germline, CDR1 is GTSNPN and CDR2 is SVGIG (reference sequence). DNA for the CDR3: TGTGCCTGGAGTCGGGAGTACAATGAGCAGTTCTTC. Amino acid sequence: CAWSREYNEQFF.

This clone appeared a few times. This chain uses TRBV6-1 with TRBJ2-2; D gene unclear. CDR1 and CDR2 from the germline V gene are MNHNS and SASEGT. Between the trimmed V and J ends, which lost 7 bases and 4 bases, there was a span of 10 bases. This CDR3 contains 13 residues. DNA of the CDR3: TGTGCCAGCAAGCCCGGGTTCACCGGGGAGCTGTTTTTT. Its translation: CASKPGFTGELFF.

The CDR3 DNA follows: TGTGCCAGTCGGGGGTTCCCATCCTACGAGCAGTACTTC. The encoded protein is CASRGFPSYEQYF. The chain uses TRBV28 and TRBJ2-7; maybe TRBD2 (6 bases). This CDR3 is 13 amino acids long. Between the trimmed V and J ends, which lost 9 bases and 1 base, there was a span of 13 bases. CDR1 MDHEN and CDR2 SYDVKM come from the germline V gene.

The rearrangement joins TRBV15 to TRBJ2-1; 12 nucleotides match TRBD1. The CDR3 sequence is 13 residues long. Losses at the gene ends were 6 bases for V and 10 bases for J; bases not matched to a gene: 4. Per germline, CDR1 LNHNV and CDR2 YYDKDF (reference sequence). Here the CDR3 DNA reads TGTGCCACCAGGGGGGGACAGGGGGCCGAGCAGTTCTTC. It specifies CATRGGQGAEQFF.

The V gene is TRBV5-1, the J gene TRBJ2-2; 8 bases agree with TRBD2. With V trimmed by 3 bases and J by 9 bases, 10 bases remained unmatched. CDR1 and CDR2 from the germline V gene are SGHRS and YFSETQ. CDR3 length: 15 amino acids. CDR3 amino acids: CASSSTSVGSRELFF. As DNA, the CDR3 is TGCGCCAGCAGCTCGACTAGCGTGGGGTCCCGGGAGCTGTTTTTT.

This chain joins TRBV28 and TRBJ2-5, with 8 nucleotides matching TRBD2. V lost 4 bases and J lost 2; bases outside the gene matches: 3. Per germline, CDR1 MDHEN and CDR2 SYDVKM. This CDR3 is 14 amino acids long. CDR3 protein: CASSSSGRQETQYF. The CDR3 DNA reads as TGTGCCAGCAGTTCAAGCGGGAGACAAGAGACCCAGTACTTC. The entire variable domain, with the rest obtained from reference TRBV28 and TRBJ2-5, is as follows: DVKVTQSSRYLVKRTGEKVFLECVQDMDHENMFWYRQDPGLGLRLIYFSYDVKMKEKGDIPEGYSVSREKKERFSLILESASTNQTSMYLCASSSSGRQETQYFGPGTRLLVL.

V is TRBV19 and J is TRBJ1-2, with TRBD1 as a possible D gene (6 bases). V dropped 5 bases and J dropped 4 bases, with 17 bases sitting between them. This CDR3 comprises 15 residues. Germline V gene sequence: CDR1 LNHDA, CDR2 SQIVND (reference sequence). CDR3 DNA: TGTGCCAGTAGTCGCACAGGGCTTCAGGGCTATGGCTACACCTTC. This gives the protein CASSRTGLQGYGYTF.